Following are 8 T cell receptor beta chains from one sample sequenced in a study of blood T cell repertoires in COVID-19. Data came from immunoSEQ multiplex PCR; TCRdb stores just in-frame clones and leaves some out. The sample includes some 78,000 clones, around 90% of them seen just once. The material sequenced was peripheral blood. The receptors come from a woman aged 45-65 years in a cohort sampled during active COVID-19.

The rearrangement links TRBV5-1 to TRBJ1-6; D not resolved. Trimming removed 0 bases from V and 9 bases from J, with 13 bases in between. CDR1 is SGHRS, CDR2 YFSETQ, per germline. The CDR3 has 15 amino acids. The CDR3 DNA reads as TGCGCCAGCAGCTTGGCCGCAGAGGGCGGTTCACCCCTCCACTTT. This sequence encodes CASSLAAEGGSPLHF.

The chain links TRBV4-1 to TRBJ2-7; D not certain. V was trimmed by 4 bases and J by 0 bases, leaving 10 bases between them. Germline V gene sequence: CDR1 MGHRA, CDR2 YSYEKL. The CDR3 is made up of 14 amino acids. The CDR3 sequence is CASSPGPSSYEQYF. The CDR3 DNA is TGCGCCAGCAGCCCTGGGCCAAGCTCCTACGAGCAGTACTTC.

The chain joins TRBV11-2 to TRBJ2-7; TRBD2 agrees at 12 bases. CDR3 length: 16 amino acids. Per germline, CDR1 SGHAT and CDR2 FQNNGV. With 0 bases clipped from V and 3 bases from J, the junction kept 3 bases outside the gene matches. The DNA for the CDR3 is TGTGCCAGCAGCTTAGATCTAGCGGGAGGGGTCTACGAGCAGTACTTC. The encoded protein is CASSLDLAGGVYEQYF.

This chain connects TRBV18 to TRBJ2-6; tentatively, D is TRBD1 (7 bases). Between the trimmed V and J ends, which lost 3 bases and 3 bases, there was a span of 18 bases. Germline CDR1 and CDR2: KGHSH and LQKENI. CDR3 size: 18 residues. CDR3: CASSPGQVVSGGANVLTF. DNA for the CDR3: TGTGCCAGCTCACCCGGACAGGTGGTTAGCGGTGGGGCCAACGTCCTGACTTTC.

The chain recombines TRBV5-1 with TRBJ2-2, with D possibly matching TRBD2 (6 bases). Germline-derived CDR1 and CDR2 are SGHRS and YFSETQ. Deletions cut 4 bases from V and 3 bases from J, with 10 bases between. The CDR3 length is 14 residues. CDR3 bases: TGCGCCAGCAGCCTATTAGCGGACACCGGGGAGCTGTTTTTT. It encodes CASSLLADTGELFF.

The CDR3 loop is CASSQEQTSGLYEQYF. The CDR3 bases are TGCGCCAGCAGCCAAGAGCAGACTAGCGGACTCTACGAGCAGTACTTC. The J gene is TRBJ2-7, the V gene TRBV4-1; TRBD2 matches 9 bases. Germline V CDR1 and CDR2: MGHRA, YSYEKL. V lost 0 bases, J lost 3 bases, and 6 bases stayed unmatched. The CDR3 runs 16 residues.

The V call is TRBV9, the J call TRBJ2-2; TRBD1 aligns across 8 bases. Germline V CDR1 and CDR2: SGDLS, YYNGEE. The V and J ends lost 0 bases and 0 bases, in that order; junction bases with no gene match: 4. The CDR3 spans 17 residues. Here the CDR3 DNA reads TGTGCCAGCAGCGTAGAGGCAGGGGGCCCGAACACCGGGGAGCTGTTTTTT. This encodes CASSVEAGGPNTGELFF.

The J gene is TRBJ2-1, the V gene TRBV11-2; D is perhaps TRBD1 (5 bases). Germline lookup yields CDR1 SGHAT and CDR2 FQNNGV. This CDR3 spans 11 amino acids. The germline V and J ends were trimmed by 5 bases and 9 bases, with 8 bases remaining between them. The CDR3 DNA reads TGTGCCAGCAGCCAGGGTAGTGAGCAGTTCTTC. This gives the protein CASSQGSEQFF.